This record concerns one T cell receptor beta chain sequence. The table lists this clone with a count of one. The antigen it binds to is not known. Base-call qualities are not available, and no considerably larger clone is one nucleotide away. The germline V gene (reference sequence) specifies MNHEY as CDR1 and SMNVEV as CDR2. Here V drops 5 bases and J drops 4 bases, and the junction holds 24 bases not matched to any gene. The cysteine opens and the phenylalanine closes a CDR3 of 21 amino acids. Of all the DNA, just the CDR3 is kept, 63 bases in frame from base 1. The immunoSEQ hsTCRB v3.0 assay was used at survey level resolution for TRB variable region sequencing. A depth of roughly 40,000-55,000 T-cell genomes per sample was targeted for TRB sequencing. An Illumina MiSeq with a v3 150-cycle kit was used to sequence the pooled TRB libraries. The original methods were these. Repertoire analysis was run in R within a reproducible Nextflow workflow that covered QC, data transformation and analysis. LymphoSeq2, an R package for exploring AIRR-Seq data, was used to implement custom analyses. A few samples that produced fewer than 5000 total TRB sequences were removed, so approximately 190 HIV repertoires were analyzed. Among the roughly 180 retained HIV repertoires, some 60 were collected before ART initiation and 120 to 130 after ART initiation. Each repertoire was downsampled to 5000 TRB nucleotide sequences, and summary statistics were averaged across 100 downsampling iterations. The analysis kept only TRB sequences whose CDR3 regions were at least seven amino acids long. Two measures captured diversity: a Shannon entropy-derived clonality score and the Gini coefficient. In the repertoire networks, any two of the top 5000 CDR3 amino acid sequences were linked whenever the two sequences differed by an edit distance of one. Antigen specificity groups and MHC restriction were predicted for TRB CDR3 amino acid sequences with GLIPH2. Known CMV, EBV, HIV or tissue antigen associations were flagged by matching CDR3 amino acid sequences against VDJdb and McPAS-TCR. Pre-ART, post-ART and control groups were compared with Wilcoxon signed-rank tests and Holm-Bonferroni correction. TCRdb took over this immuneACCESS table, retaining in-frame rearrangements with V and J assigned. Such tables are incomplete; in checked studies, under half of the missing clones stem from an unresolved V gene, and the remainder is unexplained. The D gene and trimming were derived from the DNA, and the V and J assignments and clone size from that table. The sample records 20,000 to 30,000 clones, 85% of which are singletons. The leading ten clones occupy approximately 10% of the sample.

Inclusion was restricted to participants for whom at least one PBMC sample before ART initiation and at least two post-ART samples were available. Treatment was received in the United States of America by all participants with HIV. Before DNA extraction, cryopreserved samples of roughly 0.85-10 million PBMC were thawed and washed. At the time of the earliest PBMC sample, participants with HIV were aged between about 20 and 54 years. Each participant contributed PBMC samples from 1-4 timepoints before ART initiation and 2-8 timepoints after ART initiation, with a median of 7 samples. For every participant, serial HIV viral load, CD4+ T-cell count, ART history and demographic data were obtained. Using a Qiagen kit on a QIAcube, genomic DNA was extracted from unsorted PBMC, with samples processed in batches of 12. The data belong to a study of long-term antiretroviral therapy in people with HIV (dated 2022 in TCRdb). With respect to the entire study: The earliest samples were collected about a decade before the 2015 WHO recommendation for immediate ART, when ART was typically delayed until CD4 counts fell. Of the 30 or so participants with HIV, about a dozen were female. A total of fewer than 250 cryopreserved PBMC samples came from approximately 30 adults with confirmed HIV infection and were collected serially over a mean of roughly six years (range 1-12). Test extractions of a monoclonal T-cell line alongside about 30 polyclonal samples showed no cross-contamination during QIAcube processing. This retrospective serial study examined whether starting ART and sustained HIV suppression were associated with changes in the composition and diversity of the TRB repertoire in peripheral blood.

Results and caveats for the whole study, not just this receptor: A significant increase in TRB diversity was found to be associated with ART initiation, although TRB diversity was observed to remain significantly below that of transplant donor controls even after long-term ART. Since PBMC availability was limited, sequencing covered only the TCR beta chain, with no alpha chain pairing. At every time point, the repertoire was dominated by expanded TRB clones first identified before ART initiation, although this dominance fluctuated and, in many PLHIV, declined after ART. Narrower CDR3 length ranges were observed in HIV repertoires than in controls, and an antigen-experienced repertoire with only a slight naive shift after ART was suggested by the network structure. Inferences about post-ART repertoire changes are limited because no data were available on ART adherence, viral resistance or therapy changes. Samples dated from about 2004 to 2018, and the ART regimens used may be less effective than current ones. Because pre-ART samples had limited cell numbers, unsorted PBMC were profiled rather than sorted CD4+ and CD8+ T cells.

This clonotype originated in a man aged 40-49 years with HIV. The chain is encoded by TRBV27 joined to TRBJ2-3, with TRBD2 identical over 10 junction bases. Sequences were derived from unsorted PBMCs, sampled 2.3 years after starting antiretroviral therapy. The CDR3 has the sequence CASSQALPGLAARLPPDTQYF. The DNA sequence is TGTGCCAGCAGTCAAGCACTTCCTGGACTAGCGGCCCGCCTACCCCCAGATACGCAGTATTTT.